The clone carrying this T cell receptor (beta chain) was found many times. The antigen is unknown. This sample was included in a study of CD8 T cells in ankylosing spondylitis. Germline values: CDR1 MDHEN, CDR2 SYDVKM. The length of the CDR3 is 14 residues. V dropped 7 bases and J dropped 5; count of bases not matched to a gene: 5. Findings and limits, study-wide: Ankylosing spondylitis blood seemed to carry a telltale TCR beta motif made of under ten highly homologous variants. Matched ankylosing spondylitis synovial fluid reportedly contained a significantly enriched population of disease-linked clones.

TCRdb used MiXCR to reprocess the 5' RACE reads, holding one entry per CDR3 protein. The sample carries about 90,000 distinct CDR3 sequences, about 9% recorded once. The J gene is TRBJ1-4, the V gene TRBV28, with 9 nucleotides matching TRBD1. The TCR was taken from a male donor with ankylosing spondylitis. Sequencing was carried out using blood, either unsorted or a sorted T cell fraction (not recorded which). Here the CDR3 DNA reads TGTGCCAGCACCAAGACAGGGGGGAATGAAAAACTGTTTTTT. Amino acids: CASTKTGGNEKLFF.